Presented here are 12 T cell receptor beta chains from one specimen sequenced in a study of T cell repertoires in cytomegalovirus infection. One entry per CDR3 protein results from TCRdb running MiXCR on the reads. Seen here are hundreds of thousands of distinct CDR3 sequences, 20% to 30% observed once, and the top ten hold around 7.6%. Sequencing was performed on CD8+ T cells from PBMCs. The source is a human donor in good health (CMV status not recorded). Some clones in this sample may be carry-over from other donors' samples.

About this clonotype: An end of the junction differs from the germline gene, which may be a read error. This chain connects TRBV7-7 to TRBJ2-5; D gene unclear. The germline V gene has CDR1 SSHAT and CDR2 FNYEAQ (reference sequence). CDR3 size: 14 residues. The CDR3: CASSLDQLQETQYF. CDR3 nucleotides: TGTGCTAGCAGCTTAGATCAGCTCCAAGAGACCCAGTACTTC. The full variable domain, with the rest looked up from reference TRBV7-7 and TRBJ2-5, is GAGVSQSPRYKVTKRGQDVTLRCDPISSHATLYWYQQALGQGPEFLTYFNYEAQPDKSGLPSDRFSAERPEGSISTLTIQRTEQRDSAMYRCASSLDQLQETQYFGPGTRLLVL.

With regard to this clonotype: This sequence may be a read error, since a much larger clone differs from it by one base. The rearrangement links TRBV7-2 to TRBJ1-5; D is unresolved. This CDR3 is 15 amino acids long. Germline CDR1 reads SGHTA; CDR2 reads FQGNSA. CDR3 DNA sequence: TGTGCCAGCAGCTTAGGGACCTCCGGAAATCAGCTCCAGCATTTT. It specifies CASSLGTSGNQLQHF.

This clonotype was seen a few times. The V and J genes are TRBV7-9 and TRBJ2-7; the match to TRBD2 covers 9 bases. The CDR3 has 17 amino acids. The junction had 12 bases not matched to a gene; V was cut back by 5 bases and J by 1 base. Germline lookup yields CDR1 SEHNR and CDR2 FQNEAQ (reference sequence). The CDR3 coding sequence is TGTGCCAGCAGCCCTCTTGGGGAGCGGGGGGATTCCTACGAGCAGTACTTC. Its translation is CASSPLGERGDSYEQYF.

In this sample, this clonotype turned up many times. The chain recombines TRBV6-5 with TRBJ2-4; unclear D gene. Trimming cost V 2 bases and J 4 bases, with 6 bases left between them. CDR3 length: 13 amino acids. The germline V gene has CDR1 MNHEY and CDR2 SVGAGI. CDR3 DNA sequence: TGTGCCAGCAGTTACGTGGGGAAAAACATTCAGTACTTC. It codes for CASSYVGKNIQYF.

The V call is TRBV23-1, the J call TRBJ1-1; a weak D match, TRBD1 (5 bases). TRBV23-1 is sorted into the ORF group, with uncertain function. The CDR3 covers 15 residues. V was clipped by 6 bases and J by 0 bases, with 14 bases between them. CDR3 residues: CASRPRQRMNTEAFF. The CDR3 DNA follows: TGCGCCAGCAGACCCCGACAGAGGATGAACACTGAAGCTTTCTTT.

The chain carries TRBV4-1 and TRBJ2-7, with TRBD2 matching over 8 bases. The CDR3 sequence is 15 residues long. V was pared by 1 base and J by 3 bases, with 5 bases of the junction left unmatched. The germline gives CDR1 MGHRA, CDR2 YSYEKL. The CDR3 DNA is TGCGCCAGCAGCCAAGGAGGGGGGACTAGCTACGAGCAGTACTTC. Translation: CASSQGGGTSYEQYF.

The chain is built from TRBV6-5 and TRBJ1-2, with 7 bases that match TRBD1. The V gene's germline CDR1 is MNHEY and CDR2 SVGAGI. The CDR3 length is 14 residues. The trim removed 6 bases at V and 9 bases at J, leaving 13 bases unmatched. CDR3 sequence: CASSGMTGLDRYTF. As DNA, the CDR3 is TGTGCCAGCAGCGGTATGACAGGGCTGGACCGCTACACCTTC.

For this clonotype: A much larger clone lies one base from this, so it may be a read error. The chain's CDR3 is CASRLGGTMNTGELFF. The CDR3, as DNA: TGTGCCAGCAGACTGGGAGGGACAATGAACACCGGGGAGCTGTTTTTT. This chain links TRBV7-8 with TRBJ2-2; tentatively, D is TRBD2 (7 bases). Deletions cut 6 bases from V and 1 base from J, with 15 bases between. The germline V gene encodes CDR1 SGHVS and CDR2 FQNEAQ. The CDR3 length is 16 residues.

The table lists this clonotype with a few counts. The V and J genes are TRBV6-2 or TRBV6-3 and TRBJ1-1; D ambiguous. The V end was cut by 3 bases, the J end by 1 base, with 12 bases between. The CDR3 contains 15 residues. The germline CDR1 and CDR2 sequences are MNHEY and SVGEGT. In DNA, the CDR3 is TGTGCCAGCAGTTATAAGCGGGGAGGGAACACTGAAGCTTTCTTT. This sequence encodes CASSYKRGGNTEAFF.

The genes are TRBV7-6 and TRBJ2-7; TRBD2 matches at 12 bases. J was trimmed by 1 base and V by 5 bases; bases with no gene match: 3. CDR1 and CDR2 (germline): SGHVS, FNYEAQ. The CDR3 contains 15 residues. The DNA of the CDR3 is TGTGCCAGCAGCCCGACTAGCGGGGGATCCTACGAGCAGTACTTC. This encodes CASSPTSGGSYEQYF.

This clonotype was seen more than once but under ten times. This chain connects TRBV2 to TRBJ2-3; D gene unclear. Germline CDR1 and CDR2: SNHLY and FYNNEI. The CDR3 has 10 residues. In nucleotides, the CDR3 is TGTGCGGGATTCACAGATACGCAGTATTTT. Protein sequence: CAGFTDTQYF.

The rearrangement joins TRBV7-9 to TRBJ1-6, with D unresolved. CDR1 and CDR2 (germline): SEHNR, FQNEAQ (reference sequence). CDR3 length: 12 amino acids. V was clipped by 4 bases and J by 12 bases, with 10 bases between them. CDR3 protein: CASSSVVRPLHF. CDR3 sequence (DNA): TGTGCCAGCAGCTCGGTGGTGAGACCCCTCCACTTT.